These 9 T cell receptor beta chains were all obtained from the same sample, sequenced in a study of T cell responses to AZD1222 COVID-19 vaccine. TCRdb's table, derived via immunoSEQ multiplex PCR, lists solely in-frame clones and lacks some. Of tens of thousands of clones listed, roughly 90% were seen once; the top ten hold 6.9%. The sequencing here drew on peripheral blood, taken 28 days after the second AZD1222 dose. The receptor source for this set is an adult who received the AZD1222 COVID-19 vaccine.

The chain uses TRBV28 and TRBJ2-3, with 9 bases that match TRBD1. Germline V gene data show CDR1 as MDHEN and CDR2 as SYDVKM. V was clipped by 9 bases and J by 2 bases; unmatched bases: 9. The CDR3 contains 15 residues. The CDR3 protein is CASRFRDRVTDTQYF. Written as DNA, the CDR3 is TGTGCCAGTCGGTTTAGGGACAGGGTCACAGATACGCAGTATTTT.

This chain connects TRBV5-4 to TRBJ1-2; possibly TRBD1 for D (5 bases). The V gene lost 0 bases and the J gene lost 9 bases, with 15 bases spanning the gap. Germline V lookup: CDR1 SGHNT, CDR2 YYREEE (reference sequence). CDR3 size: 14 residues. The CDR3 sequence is CASSLDYMTARYTF. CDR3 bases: TGTGCCAGCAGCTTGGACTATATGACAGCACGCTACACCTTC. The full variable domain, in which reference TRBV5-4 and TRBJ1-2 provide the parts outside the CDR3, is ETGVTQSPTHLIKTRGQQVTLRCSSQSGHNTVSWYQQALGQGPQFIFQYYREEENGRGNFPPRFSGLQFPNYSSELNVNALELDDSALYLCASSLDYMTARYTFGSGTRLTVV.

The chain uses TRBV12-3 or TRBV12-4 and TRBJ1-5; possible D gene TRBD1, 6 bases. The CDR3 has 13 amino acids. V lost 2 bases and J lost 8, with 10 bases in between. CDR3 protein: CASSLTGKEPQHF. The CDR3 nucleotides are TGTGCCAGCAGTTTAACAGGGAAGGAGCCCCAGCATTTT.

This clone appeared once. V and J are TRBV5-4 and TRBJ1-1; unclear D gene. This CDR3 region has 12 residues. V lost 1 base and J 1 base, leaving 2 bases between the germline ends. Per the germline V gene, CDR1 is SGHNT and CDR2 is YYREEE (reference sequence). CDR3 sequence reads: CASSLRNTEAFF. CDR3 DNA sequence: TGTGCCAGCAGCTTGAGGAACACTGAAGCTTTCTTT.

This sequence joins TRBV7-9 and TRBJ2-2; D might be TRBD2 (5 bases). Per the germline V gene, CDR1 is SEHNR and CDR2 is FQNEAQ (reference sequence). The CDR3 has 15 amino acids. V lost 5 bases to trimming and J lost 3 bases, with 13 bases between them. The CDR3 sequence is CASSPRDLDTGELFF. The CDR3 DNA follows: TGTGCCAGCAGCCCCCGGGATTTAGACACCGGGGAGCTGTTTTTT.

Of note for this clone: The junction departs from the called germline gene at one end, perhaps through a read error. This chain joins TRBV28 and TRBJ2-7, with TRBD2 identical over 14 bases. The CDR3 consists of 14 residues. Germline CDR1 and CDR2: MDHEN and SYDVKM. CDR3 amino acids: CASSLTGLAGVPAF. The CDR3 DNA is TGTGCCAGCAGTTTAACGGGACTAGCGGGAGTTCCCGCCTTC.

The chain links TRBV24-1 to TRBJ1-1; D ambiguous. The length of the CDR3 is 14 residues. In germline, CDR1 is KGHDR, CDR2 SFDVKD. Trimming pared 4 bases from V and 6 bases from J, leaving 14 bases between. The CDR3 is CATSDPSEGSEAFF. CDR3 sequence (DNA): TGTGCCACCAGTGACCCCTCGGAGGGTTCTGAAGCTTTCTTT.

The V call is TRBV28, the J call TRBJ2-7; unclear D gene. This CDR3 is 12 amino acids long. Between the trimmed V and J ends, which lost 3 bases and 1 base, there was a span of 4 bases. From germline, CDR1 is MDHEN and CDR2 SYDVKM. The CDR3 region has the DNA TGTGCCAGCAGTTTCTCTTCCTACGAGCAGTACTTC. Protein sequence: CASSFSSYEQYF.

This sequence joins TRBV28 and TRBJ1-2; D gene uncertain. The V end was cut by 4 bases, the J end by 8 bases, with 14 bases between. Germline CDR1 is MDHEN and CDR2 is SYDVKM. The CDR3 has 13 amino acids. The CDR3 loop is CASSSTPAGGYTF. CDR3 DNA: TGTGCCAGCAGTTCGACACCCGCGGGGGGCTACACCTTC.